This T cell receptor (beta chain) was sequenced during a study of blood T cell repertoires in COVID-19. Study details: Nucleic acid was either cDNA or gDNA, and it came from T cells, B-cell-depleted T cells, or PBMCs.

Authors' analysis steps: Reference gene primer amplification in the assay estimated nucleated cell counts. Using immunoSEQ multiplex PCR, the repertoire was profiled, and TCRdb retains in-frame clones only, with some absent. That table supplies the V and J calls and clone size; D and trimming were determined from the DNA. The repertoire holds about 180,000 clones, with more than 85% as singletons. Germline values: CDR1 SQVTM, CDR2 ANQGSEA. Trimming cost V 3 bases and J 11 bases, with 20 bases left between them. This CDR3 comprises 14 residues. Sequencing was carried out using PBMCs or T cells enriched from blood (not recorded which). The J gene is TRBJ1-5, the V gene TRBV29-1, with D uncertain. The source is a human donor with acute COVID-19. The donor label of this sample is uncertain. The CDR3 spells CSVDVGGMGRAQHF. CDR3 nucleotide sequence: TGCAGCGTTGATGTAGGAGGGATGGGAAGGGCCCAGCATTTT.